Described below is a single T cell receptor (beta chain) sequence and its context. The antigen remains unidentified. It was with a sample-barcoded 5' primer and a J-beta primer mix that a second PCR of roughly 7 to 12 cycles was run. MiXCR was run by TCRdb on the 5' RACE reads, yielding one entry per CDR3 protein. In the table there are about 1.1 million distinct CDR3 sequences, roughly two fifths of which are singletons. The data stem from a study of blood T cells in healthy people across ages. Study results and limitations: Diversity was estimated from one million T cells, and these estimates were considered underestimates. It was not possible, with unsorted PBMCs, to conclusively compare naive and antigen-experienced cells.

Looked up from germline, CDR1 is DFQATT and CDR2 is SNEGSKA (reference sequence). V lost 5 bases and J lost 4; bases outside the gene matches: 6. There are 15 residues in the CDR3. The clonotype was recovered from a young man in good health. The source material was blood. The V and J genes are TRBV20-1 and TRBJ2-1; 12 nucleotides match TRBD1. The chain's CDR3 is CSACPGQGAYNEQFF. Written as DNA, the CDR3 is TGCAGTGCTTGTCCGGGACAGGGGGCTTACAATGAGCAGTTCTTC.